This is a list of T cell receptor beta chains from one sample in a study of blood T cell repertoires in COVID-19. Here immunoSEQ multiplex PCR was the method, and the copy in TCRdb shows in-frame clones only, minus some. The sample carries approximately 350,000 clones, over 80% recorded once. Sample: peripheral blood. These receptors originate from a woman between 50 and 59 years old with COVID-19, enrolled during active disease. The CDR3 runs from the conserved cysteine through the conserved F or W. Fields, in order: D gene, clone size, CDR3 length, J gene, V gene, CDR3 DNA, CDR3 protein. D genes are given only for firm matches. Size is omitted from some rows. Given values are once, few, many or a class for expanded clones.

d_call: NA
clone_size: NA
cdr3_length: 16
j_call: TRBJ2-7
v_call: TRBV4-1
cdr3_nt: TGCGCCAGCAGCCAAGGGGTATTCGGACAGAACTACGAGCAGTACTTC
cdr3_aa: CASSQGVFGQNYEQYF

d_call: TRBD2
clone_size: NA
cdr3_length: 14
j_call: TRBJ2-7
v_call: TRBV3-1/TRBV3-2
cdr3_nt: TGTGCCAGCAGCCAGGGACCGGGACTAAGGGAGCAGTACTTC
cdr3_aa: CASSQGPGLREQYF

d_call: TRBD1
clone_size: NA
cdr3_length: 16
j_call: TRBJ2-3
v_call: TRBV18
cdr3_nt: TGTGCCAGCTCCCCCAGGGGGCCTCTAAGCACAGATACGCAGTATTTT
cdr3_aa: CASSPRGPLSTDTQYF

d_call: TRBD1
clone_size: NA
cdr3_length: 14
j_call: TRBJ2-2
v_call: TRBV18
cdr3_nt: TGTGCCAGTCTTCCGGGACAGACTTCCGGGGAGCTGTTTTTT
cdr3_aa: CASLPGQTSGELFF

d_call: TRBD2
clone_size: once
cdr3_length: 13
j_call: TRBJ2-5
v_call: TRBV19
cdr3_nt: TGTGCCAGTCGCCCCGGGGAGGGCGAGACCCAGTACTTC
cdr3_aa: CASRPGEGETQYF

d_call: TRBD2
clone_size: NA
cdr3_length: 16
j_call: TRBJ2-5
v_call: TRBV6-2/TRBV6-3
cdr3_nt: TGTGCCAGCAGTTACTCTGCGGGAGGGTTTTTAAAGACCCAGTACTTC
cdr3_aa: CASSYSAGGFLKTQYF

d_call: NA
clone_size: NA
cdr3_length: 15
j_call: TRBJ2-7
v_call: TRBV7-2
cdr3_nt: TGTGCCAGCAGCTTAGCTCCTTGGCAGGGTAACGAGCAGTACTTC
cdr3_aa: CASSLAPWQGNEQYF

d_call: NA
clone_size: NA
cdr3_length: 16
j_call: TRBJ2-1
v_call: TRBV25-1
cdr3_nt: TGTGCCAGCAGTGAAATTAACGGGAGCCCCGACAATGAGCAGTTCTTC
cdr3_aa: CASSEINGSPDNEQFF

d_call: NA
clone_size: NA
cdr3_length: 15
j_call: TRBJ2-2
v_call: TRBV28
cdr3_nt: TGTGCCAGCAGCCTTCCGGGACACCGCACCGGGGAGCTGTTTTTT
cdr3_aa: CASSLPGHRTGELFF

d_call: NA
clone_size: NA
cdr3_length: 16
j_call: TRBJ1-3
v_call: TRBV7-8
cdr3_nt: TGTGCCAGCAGCTGGGGCAGCCAATGGGTCCGAAACACCATATATTTT
cdr3_aa: CASSWGSQWVRNTIYF

d_call: TRBD1
clone_size: NA
cdr3_length: 15
j_call: TRBJ1-2
v_call: TRBV28
cdr3_nt: TGTGCCAGCAGTTCCCCCCCCAGGGGGCAGGATGGCTACACCTTC
cdr3_aa: CASSSPPRGQDGYTF

d_call: TRBD1
clone_size: NA
cdr3_length: 16
j_call: TRBJ1-2
v_call: TRBV28
cdr3_nt: TGTGCCAGCAGCTCCCCAAACATTGGACAGGGTCGCGGCTACACCTTC
cdr3_aa: CASSSPNIGQGRGYTF

d_call: NA
clone_size: NA
cdr3_length: 15
j_call: TRBJ1-2
v_call: TRBV15
cdr3_nt: TGTGCCACCAGCAGTGCGAGACAGGCCTACTATGGCTACACCTTC
cdr3_aa: CATSSARQAYYGYTF

d_call: NA
clone_size: once
cdr3_length: 16
j_call: TRBJ1-1
v_call: TRBV27
cdr3_nt: TGTGCCAGCAGTTTTCGGAACCCGACTACTAACACTGAAGCTTTCTTT
cdr3_aa: CASSFRNPTTNTEAFF

d_call: NA
clone_size: NA
cdr3_length: 12
j_call: TRBJ2-1
v_call: TRBV11-2
cdr3_nt: TGTGCCAGCAGCTCTAGCATGGATGAGCAGTTCTTC
cdr3_aa: CASSSSMDEQFF

d_call: TRBD1
clone_size: NA
cdr3_length: 15
j_call: TRBJ2-7
v_call: TRBV9
cdr3_nt: TGTGCCAGCAGCCCAGGACAGGGTACCCCCTACGAGCAGTACTTC
cdr3_aa: CASSPGQGTPYEQYF

d_call: NA
clone_size: NA
cdr3_length: 15
j_call: TRBJ2-2
v_call: TRBV4-1
cdr3_nt: TGCGCCAGCAGCCGAACCACAGGGCCGGGCGAGGAGCTGTTTTTT
cdr3_aa: CASSRTTGPGEELFF

d_call: NA
clone_size: NA
cdr3_length: 17
j_call: TRBJ1-5
v_call: TRBV28
cdr3_nt: TGTGCCACCGGGACATCCAGGTCGGCTCAAAGGAATCAGCCCCAGCATTTT
cdr3_aa: CATGTSRSAQRNQPQHF

d_call: TRBD2
clone_size: NA
cdr3_length: 16
j_call: TRBJ2-7
v_call: TRBV5-1
cdr3_nt: TGCGCCAGCAGCACAGGACTAGCGGGAGTACGGTACGAGCAGTACTTC
cdr3_aa: CASSTGLAGVRYEQYF

d_call: TRBD2
clone_size: NA
cdr3_length: 16
j_call: TRBJ2-3
v_call: TRBV3-1/TRBV3-2
cdr3_nt: TGTGCCAGCAGCCAACAGACTAGCGGGAGATCAGATACGCAGTATTTT
cdr3_aa: CASSQQTSGRSDTQYF

d_call: NA
clone_size: NA
cdr3_length: 12
j_call: TRBJ1-1
v_call: TRBV19
cdr3_nt: TGTGCCATACACCCATTCGGGGTTCCAGCTTTCTTT
cdr3_aa: CAIHPFGVPAFF

d_call: NA
clone_size: once
cdr3_length: 15
j_call: TRBJ2-1
v_call: TRBV2
cdr3_nt: TGTGCCAGCAGTGCGGAGAAGAGCTCCTACAATGAGCAGTTCTTC
cdr3_aa: CASSAEKSSYNEQFF

d_call: NA
clone_size: once
cdr3_length: 15
j_call: TRBJ1-2
v_call: TRBV19
cdr3_nt: TGTGCCAGTAGTCTCCGTGAGGTCCCCTCCGGGGGCTACACCTTC
cdr3_aa: CASSLREVPSGGYTF

d_call: TRBD1
clone_size: NA
cdr3_length: 15
j_call: TRBJ2-2
v_call: TRBV6-4
cdr3_nt: TGTGCCAGCAGCCGGGACAGGGGCTACACCGGGGAGCTGTTTTTT
cdr3_aa: CASSRDRGYTGELFF

d_call: NA
clone_size: NA
cdr3_length: 12
j_call: TRBJ1-2
v_call: TRBV30
cdr3_nt: TGTGCCTGTGAATCGGGGGGCTTTGGCTACACCTTC
cdr3_aa: CACESGGFGYTF

d_call: NA
clone_size: NA
cdr3_length: 17
j_call: TRBJ1-2
v_call: TRBV10-3
cdr3_nt: TGTGCCATCAGTGAGTCGTTTAAAACAGACCGAGTCTATGGCTACACCTTC
cdr3_aa: CAISESFKTDRVYGYTF

d_call: NA
clone_size: NA
cdr3_length: 15
j_call: TRBJ1-3
v_call: TRBV4-2
cdr3_nt: TGTGCCAGCAGCCGGCTCTTTTACTCTGGAAACACCATATATTTT
cdr3_aa: CASSRLFYSGNTIYF

d_call: TRBD2
clone_size: NA
cdr3_length: 17
j_call: TRBJ2-1
v_call: TRBV7-7
cdr3_nt: TGTGCCAGCAGCTTGAGGTTGGGAAGAGTGGCGGGAGATGAGCAGTTCTTC
cdr3_aa: CASSLRLGRVAGDEQFF

d_call: TRBD1
clone_size: NA
cdr3_length: 14
j_call: TRBJ2-7
v_call: TRBV24-1
cdr3_nt: TGTGCCACCAGTCCGACAGGGGGCTCCTACGAGCAGTACTTC
cdr3_aa: CATSPTGGSYEQYF

d_call: TRBD2
clone_size: NA
cdr3_length: 16
j_call: TRBJ2-1
v_call: TRBV7-6
cdr3_nt: TGTGCCAGCAGCTCCCTGGGGCGGGAGATATACAATGAGCAGTTCTTC
cdr3_aa: CASSSLGREIYNEQFF

d_call: NA
clone_size: NA
cdr3_length: 17
j_call: TRBJ2-1
v_call: TRBV5-6
cdr3_nt: TGTGCCAGCAGCTTGGTTGGTGTGCTGAGCTCCTACAATGAGCAGTTCTTC
cdr3_aa: CASSLVGVLSSYNEQFF